This is a list of T cell receptor beta chains from one sample in a study of T cell repertoires in cytomegalovirus infection. The antigens these receptors bind are not known. TCRdb ran MiXCR on the reads and lists one entry per CDR3 protein. The table lists a few hundred thousand distinct CDR3 sequences, nearly 35% of them singletons. The material was cultured PBMCs, obtained from culture after CMV antigen stimulation. Receptors were obtained from a human donor in good health (CMV status not recorded). Some clones in this sample may be carry-over from other donors' samples. Both conserved end residues are part of each CDR3. A D gene is named only where the DNA matches it firmly. Size tells how often a clone was seen (once, few, many) or the class of an expanded clone, and some rows leave it out.

d_call	v_call	clone_size	j_call	cdr3_aa	cdr3_nt
TRBD2	TRBV20-1	NA	TRBJ2-3	CSAPRSGSLGGDTQYF	TGCAGTGCCCCTAGGAGCGGGAGCTTGGGGGGAGATACGCAGTATTTT
NA	TRBV7-2	NA	TRBJ1-2	CASSLDRGRYGYTF	TGTGCCAGCAGCTTAGATAGAGGACGGTATGGCTACACCTTC
TRBD2	TRBV24-1	few	TRBJ2-5	CASNGTSGQETQYF	TGTGCCTCAAATGGGACTAGCGGGCAAGAGACCCAGTACTTC
TRBD2	TRBV27	few	TRBJ2-3	CASSLSLAGALDTQYF	TGTGCCAGCAGTTTATCTCTAGCGGGAGCATTAGATACGCAGTATTTT
NA	TRBV28	many	TRBJ2-3	CASSALVSTDTQYF	TGTGCCAGCAGCGCCCTGGTTAGCACAGATACGCAGTATTTT
NA	TRBV6-5	few	TRBJ2-1	CASSTRGGLNYNEQFF	TGTGCCAGCAGTACCCGGGGAGGCCTTAATTACAATGAGCAGTTCTTC
NA	TRBV7-6	NA	TRBJ2-1	CASRISGSYNEQFF	TGTGCCAGCAGGATTAGCGGATCCTACAATGAGCAGTTCTTC
NA	TRBV6-2/TRBV6-3	NA	TRBJ2-4	CASSYSTGIDQVRPKNIQYF	TGTGCCAGCAGTTACTCAACAGGGATCGACCAAGTAAGGCCGAAAAACATTCAGTACTTC
NA	TRBV7-2	many	TRBJ2-3	CASSLVASSTDTQYF	TGTGCCAGCAGCTTAGTGGCTAGCAGCACAGATACGCAGTATTTT
NA	TRBV10-3	NA	TRBJ2-7	CAISPRRVSYEQYF	TGTGCCATCAGCCCACGAAGAGTCTCCTACGAGCAGTACTTC
TRBD2	TRBV6-5	NA	TRBJ2-7	CASSYPITLAGAYEQYF	TGTGCCAGCAGTTACCCGATCACACTAGCGGGAGCCTACGAGCAGTACTTC
NA	TRBV2	NA	TRBJ1-1	CASSSQDTEAFF	TGTGCCAGCAGTTCACAGGACACTGAAGCTTTCTTT
TRBD1	TRBV7-8	NA	TRBJ2-3	CASSLRTGATDTQYF	TGTGCCAGCAGCCTCCGGACAGGGGCAACAGATACGCAGTATTTT
TRBD2	TRBV19	few	TRBJ2-1	CASSTRPLSGRAPEQFF	TGTGCCAGTAGTACAAGACCCCTTAGCGGGAGGGCCCCTGAGCAGTTCTTC
NA	TRBV7-2	many	TRBJ1-1	CASSPSQGHTEAFF	TGTGCCAGCAGCCCGAGTCAGGGACACACTGAAGCTTTCTTT
TRBD1	TRBV29-1	NA	TRBJ1-1	CSAVTGQNTEAFF	TGCAGCGCCGTGACAGGGCAGAACACTGAAGCTTTCTTT
TRBD2	TRBV7-2	many	TRBJ2-3	CASSLAGTSGTDTQYF	TGTGCCAGCAGCCTAGCCGGGACTAGCGGTACAGATACGCAGTATTTT
NA	TRBV6-4	many	TRBJ2-3	CASSDSKDSSTDTQYF	TGTGCCAGCAGTGACTCGAAGGACTCAAGCACAGATACGCAGTATTTT
NA	TRBV7-9	few	TRBJ2-2	CASSPPGTQAGELFF	TGTGCCAGCAGCCCGCCAGGGACCCAGGCCGGGGAGCTGTTTTTT
NA	TRBV7-2	few	TRBJ2-2	CASSLSYTGASNTGELFF	TGTGCCAGCAGCTTATCATACACCGGGGCCTCGAACACCGGGGAGCTGTTTTTT
TRBD1	TRBV5-3	NA	TRBJ2-1	CARSRGTGTEYNEQFF	TGTGCCAGAAGCCGTGGAACCGGGACAGAATACAATGAGCAGTTCTTC
NA	TRBV7-8	few	TRBJ1-1	CASSLQNPGRNTEAFF	TGTGCCAGCAGCTTACAAAACCCAGGGCGGAACACTGAAGCTTTCTTT
NA	TRBV6-1	NA	TRBJ1-1	CASRTGTALGTEAFF	TGTGCCAGCAGAACAGGGACGGCTTTGGGCACTGAAGCTTTCTTT
NA	TRBV7-8	many	TRBJ2-1	CASSPSRLAFSEQFF	TGTGCCAGCAGCCCCAGTAGGCTAGCGTTTAGTGAGCAGTTCTTC
TRBD1	TRBV6-1	NA	TRBJ2-6	CASNRQGVSSGANVLTF	TGTGCCAGTAACCGACAGGGGGTTAGCTCTGGGGCCAACGTCCTGACTTTC
NA	TRBV7-2	NA	TRBJ1-5	CASSLGGRDNQPQHF	TGTGCCAGCAGCTTAGGGGGACGGGACAATCAGCCCCAGCATTTT
TRBD2	TRBV24-1	NA	TRBJ2-3	CATSDWTSGRGSTDTQYF	TGTGCCACCAGTGATTGGACTAGCGGGAGGGGGAGCACAGATACGCAGTATTTT
NA	TRBV7-2	few	TRBJ2-7	CASSWRETYEQYF	TGTGCCAGCAGCTGGCGTGAGACCTACGAGCAGTACTTC
NA	TRBV10-2	few	TRBJ2-5	CAGGQGQETQYF	TGCGCCGGGGGGCAGGGGCAAGAGACCCAGTACTTC
TRBD1	TRBV12-3/TRBV12-4	NA	TRBJ2-5	CASSPGQGFRETQYF	TGTGCCAGCAGTCCGGGACAGGGTTTCCGAGAGACCCAGTACTTC
TRBD1	TRBV12-3/TRBV12-4	NA	TRBJ1-2	CASRPGTGYADGYTF	TGTGCCAGCAGGCCGGGGACAGGGTATGCGGATGGCTACACCTTC
NA	TRBV4-3	NA	TRBJ2-1	CASSQQRSVEQFF	TGCGCCAGCAGCCAACAAAGGTCGGTTGAGCAGTTCTTC
TRBD1	TRBV7-2	NA	TRBJ1-2	CASSSGTGVGYTF	TGTGCCAGCAGCTCCGGGACAGGGGTTGGCTACACCTTC
TRBD2	TRBV7-2	NA	TRBJ2-5	CASSFEGGSGRASETQYF	TGTGCCAGCAGCTTCGAAGGGGGTAGCGGGAGGGCTTCGGAGACCCAGTACTTC
TRBD2	TRBV4-3	NA	TRBJ2-7	CASSQEGLAGSYEQYF	TGCGCCAGCAGCCAAGAGGGACTAGCGGGATCCTACGAGCAGTACTTC
NA	TRBV7-8	NA	TRBJ2-2	CASGSGRNLPGELFF	TGTGCCAGCGGATCAGGGCGCAACCTCCCCGGGGAGCTGTTTTTT
TRBD1	TRBV27	NA	TRBJ1-6	CASSWGQGSSYNSPLHF	TGTGCCAGCAGTTGGGGACAGGGGAGCTCCTATAATTCACCCCTCCACTTT
TRBD1	TRBV27	NA	TRBJ1-1	CASSRQGFTEAFF	TGTGCCAGCAGTAGACAGGGCTTCACTGAAGCTTTCTTT
NA	TRBV10-3	once	TRBJ2-3	CAISPGQGIQDTQYF	TGTGCCATCAGCCCGGGACAAGGGATTCAAGATACGCAGTATTTT
NA	TRBV10-3	NA	TRBJ2-3	CATRSEAKNPDTQYF	TGTGCCACCCGAAGTGAGGCCAAGAATCCGGATACGCAGTATTTT
NA	TRBV6-5	NA	TRBJ1-5	CASSPQYDQPQHF	TGTGCCAGCAGTCCCCAATATGATCAGCCCCAGCATTTT
NA	TRBV28	few	TRBJ2-3	CASSLGSNTQYF	TGTGCCAGCAGTTTGGGGAGTAATACGCAGTATTTT
TRBD1	TRBV7-9	few	TRBJ1-1	CASSSPGTGEAEAFF	TGTGCCAGCAGCTCACCCGGGACAGGGGAGGCTGAAGCTTTCTTT
NA	TRBV20-1	NA	TRBJ2-7	CSARGPLLGSYEQYF	TGCAGTGCTAGAGGGCCTTTGTTGGGCTCCTACGAGCAGTACTTC
NA	TRBV12-3/TRBV12-4	NA	TRBJ1-5	CASSLIFGVFQPQHF	TGTGCCAGCAGTTTAATTTTCGGGGTTTTTCAGCCCCAGCATTTT
NA	TRBV11-3	NA	TRBJ2-5	CASSLVARVTELYQETQYF	TGTGCCAGCAGCTTAGTCGCACGGGTAACCGAGTTGTACCAAGAGACCCAGTACTTC
NA	TRBV7-2	many	TRBJ2-3	CASSPSGLDTQYF	TGTGCCAGCAGCCCATCCGGTTTAGATACGCAGTATTTT
NA	TRBV10-3	NA	TRBJ2-5	CAISEPTGKETQYF	TGTGCCATCAGTGAGCCTACAGGGAAAGAGACCCAGTACTTC
TRBD2	TRBV4-3	NA	TRBJ2-7	CASSQGVTSGSLSYEQYF	TGCGCCAGCAGCCAAGGGGTTACTAGCGGGAGTTTGTCCTACGAGCAGTACTTC
NA	TRBV7-2	many	TRBJ2-2	CASSLVRPGGTGELFF	TGTGCCAGCAGCTTAGTACGACCGGGTGGGACCGGGGAGCTGTTTTTT
NA	TRBV19	NA	TRBJ1-1	CASIGAIPLPTEAFF	TGTGCCAGTATAGGGGCAATCCCCCTACCAACTGAAGCTTTCTTT
TRBD2	TRBV7-2	few	TRBJ2-1	CASSPSGTNNEQFF	TGTGCCAGCAGCCCATCCGGGACTAACAATGAGCAGTTCTTC
NA	TRBV12-3/TRBV12-4	NA	TRBJ1-2	CASSLAPNPAEAF	TGTGCCAGCAGTTTAGCCCCTAACCCAGCTGAGGCCTTC
TRBD1	TRBV6-2/TRBV6-3	few	TRBJ1-5	CASTRTGGYGQPQHF	TGTGCCAGCACTCGGACAGGGGGTTATGGTCAGCCCCAGCATTTT
TRBD2	TRBV12-3/TRBV12-4	NA	TRBJ2-7	CASSPRRTSGRAGYEQYF	TGTGCCAGCAGTCCGAGGAGGACTAGCGGGAGGGCCGGTTACGAGCAGTACTTC
NA	TRBV19	NA	TRBJ1-5	CASHSGRRNSNQPQHF	TGTGCCAGTCATTCGGGTAGACGGAATAGCAATCAGCCCCAGCATTTT